This T cell receptor (beta chain) is drawn from a study of shared clonotypes between healthy human individuals (dated by TCRdb to between 2020 and 2021). Regarding the complete study: The cohort included three men and two women between 18 and 49 years of age. Different laboratories and diverse techniques were used to prepare libraries and sequence TCR repertoires, to increase sequencing depth and limit assay-specific biases. Per donor, three plates each were used for CD4 naive and CD4 memory, two for CD8 naive, and one for CD8 memory. To estimate repertoire size and how much clonotype sharing occurs between individuals, the study deeply sequenced the blood TCR repertoires of five healthy adults. Between about 0.85 and 8.9 billion PBMCs per donor were obtained by leukapheresis.

On this clone itself: Its antigen has not been determined. No per-base quality is available; no much larger clone lies one base away.

What the work shows at the level of the full study, not this receptor alone: Naive subsets generally had larger estimated clonotype richness than memory subsets did. Even with the large sequencing depth, rarefaction of the sorted-subset datasets indicated that sequencing was incomplete. Across a few donors, around 5.4% of naive CD4, roughly 3.3% of naive CD8, 2.3% of memory CD4, and roughly 0.41% of memory CD8 clonotypes were shared. Pairwise subsampling led to the expectation that sequencing depth would affect the degree of clonotype sharing among donors. Clonotypes shared by all four sorted-subset donors showed higher generation probabilities than non-shared clonotypes. Because the study included only a small number of donors, the genetic and exposure-history diversity represented was limited. Sampling was limited to blood, and TCR repertoires in tissue likely differ from TCR repertoires in blood.

TCR CDR3 regions were amplified from genomic DNA by multiplex PCR using the deep immunoSEQ assay. Extracted genomic DNA from each cell subset was spread evenly across all wells of several immunoSEQ 96-well plates, with each plate serving as a replicate. For sorted subsets, each replicate PCR was loaded with 200 to 250 ng genomic DNA, equivalent to 30,000 or so T cell genomes. Purified libraries were measured with a Qubit 3.0 fluorometer, size-checked on a Bioanalyzer 2100, and measured again with the KAPA Library Quantification kit. A separate single-read 150-cycle Illumina NextSeq 550 flow cell was used to sequence each immunoSEQ 96-well plate. Regarding the original processing steps: Because the immunoSEQ output held only junctional sequences and lacked quality scores, the filtering could not match the filtering applied to full-length reads. To assign V/J genes and CDR3, sequences were annotated using PyIR, a Python wrapper for IgBLAST v1.9, with IMGT germline references. Reads were filtered out if the reads had weak V/J assignments (E-value above 1e-6), no CDR3, stop codons, out-of-frame junctions, or ambiguous translated residues. V3J clonotypes were defined by identical inferred V gene, J gene, and CDR3 amino acid sequence. To compute the percentage overlap between repertoires, the number of shared unique clonotypes was divided by the size of the smaller repertoire. Repertoire richness was assessed with RTK rarefaction, the Chao1 estimator, and Recon v2.1 estimates of unobserved clonotypes. Generation probabilities for all TCRbeta clonotypes obtained by the gDNA method from four donors were computed using OLGA. TCRdb stores this immuneACCESS table with in-frame sequences only. Part of the clones is absent; in the studies checked, under half of the shortfall reflects unresolved V genes, and no reason is known for the rest. That table furnishes V, J and clone size, whereas the DNA furnished D and trimming. Recorded for this sample are a few hundred thousand clones; 73% of them occurred a single time. The top ten clones comprise about 10% of the sample.

Donors were healthy HIV-negative adults with no recently reported acute infections or vaccinations. Only Caucasian adults living in Nashville, Tennessee, USA were represented among the donors. CD4+ T cells were enriched by magnetic negative selection; naive cells were then positively selected on CD45RA, and the negative fraction formed the memory subset. Blood was obtained by leukapheresis, after which PBMCs were separated by Ficoll-Histopaque density gradient centrifugation and cryopreserved in liquid nitrogen vapor phase. Purity and quantity of every magnetically sorted T cell population were checked by analytical flow cytometry. Genomic DNA was isolated from each sorted fraction and quantified by UV absorbance on a Nanodrop 2000c. Input material: memory CD4+ T cells sorted from blood. The label giving this sample's cell subset or site can be read as: CD45RA-negative fraction. This TCR was sampled from a man under 40 in good health.

The CDR3 region: CASSFGDSKQETQYF. Read as DNA, the sequence is TGTGCCAGCAGCTTTGGGGACAGCAAACAAGAGACCCAGTACTTC. Rearrangement joined TRBV7-9 to TRBJ2-5, with 7 junctional bases fitting TRBD1. V is cut back by 3 bases and J by 2 bases, with 6 bases in the junction unmatched. The CDR3, from cysteine to phenylalanine, totals 15 residues. Here the CDR3 DNA is all that survives: 45 bases in frame from base 1. Looking up the germline V gene (reference sequence) yields CDR1 SEHNR and CDR2 FQNEAQ.